The 28 T cell receptor beta chains in this list originate from one sample, sequenced in a study of blood T cell repertoires in COVID-19. Sequencing used immunoSEQ multiplex PCR; TCRdb keeps in-frame clones, though not all of them. This sample yields about 59,000 clones, of which around 79% are seen a single time; 14% belongs to the top ten. Sequencing was performed on peripheral blood. The receptors come from a woman aged 70-85 years with acute or convalescent COVID-19.

The V and J genes are TRBV6-5 and TRBJ1-5; D is uncertain. V lost 10 bases, J lost 2 bases, and 15 bases lay in between. This CDR3 contains 14 residues. From germline, CDR1 is MNHEY and CDR2 SVGAGI. DNA of the CDR3: TGTGCCACTCGAATCGACGGAGGCAATCAGCCCCAGCATTTT. This translates into CATRIDGGNQPQHF.

The chain carries TRBV5-4 and TRBJ2-1, with TRBD1 identical over 8 bases. The CDR3 totals 15 residues. Germline V gene sequence: CDR1 SGHNT, CDR2 YYREEE (reference sequence). The V gene end was trimmed by 4 bases and the J gene end by 3 bases; junction bases not matched to a gene: 6. The CDR3 spells CASSTGQAYYNEQFF. CDR3 sequence (DNA): TGTGCCAGCAGCACGGGACAGGCTTACTACAATGAGCAGTTCTTC.

Regarding this clone: The junction does not match germline at one end; this may be a read error. CDR3 nucleotide sequence: TGTGCTAGCAGTACGGGGAATCAGCCCCAGCATTTT. Its protein product is CASSTGNQPQHF. The chain recombines TRBV7-7 with TRBJ1-5, with unresolved D. CDR3 length: 12 amino acids. CDR1 SSHAT and CDR2 FNYEAQ come from the germline V gene (reference sequence).

This clone came up a few times. The chain is built from TRBV28 and TRBJ1-2; maybe TRBD1 (5 bases). Trimming took off 6 bases at V and 8 bases at J, with 22 bases between the two ends. CDR3 size: 15 residues. Germline lookup yields CDR1 MDHEN and CDR2 SYDVKM. The CDR3 DNA is TGTGCCAGCAGGACCTCTGGGGCCGGCCAGGAGGGCTACACCTTC. As protein: CASRTSGAGQEGYTF.

The chain has TRBV4-1 and TRBJ1-1; D uncertain. Trimming cost V 4 bases and J 3 bases, with 9 bases left between them. CDR3 size: 13 residues. Germline V CDR1 and CDR2: MGHRA, YSYEKL. This CDR3 reads CASSRAMDTEAFF. CDR3 bases: TGCGCCAGCAGCCGAGCGATGGACACTGAAGCTTTCTTT.

The chain is built from TRBV7-2 and TRBJ2-1, with TRBD2 identical over 7 bases. V lost 5 bases, J lost 2 bases, and 0 bases stayed unmatched. The germline V gene has CDR1 SGHTA and CDR2 FQGNSA. This CDR3 spans 13 amino acids. The CDR3 region has the DNA TGTGCCAGCAGCCGGGGGGCCTACAATGAGCAGTTCTTC. Encoded protein: CASSRGAYNEQFF.

The rearrangement joins TRBV5-5 to TRBJ1-3; 7 bases agree with TRBD1. Per germline, CDR1 SGHKS and CDR2 YYEKEE (reference sequence). This CDR3 has 15 residues. V lost 4 bases, J lost 0 bases, and 4 bases stayed unmatched. CDR3 in DNA: TGTGCCAGCAGCCAGGGACAGAGCTCTGGAAACACCATATATTTT. Encoded protein: CASSQGQSSGNTIYF. The variable domain in full, with the rest retrieved from reference TRBV5-5 and TRBJ1-3, is DAGVTQSPTHLIKTRGQQVTLRCSPISGHKSVSWYQQVLGQGPQFIFQYYEKEERGRGNFPDRFSARQFPNYSSELNVNALLLGDSALYLCASSQGQSSGNTIYFGEGSWLTVV.

The rearrangement joins TRBV5-1 to TRBJ1-2; TRBD1 agrees at 8 bases. CDR1 is SGHRS, CDR2 YFSETQ, per germline. CDR3 length: 13 residues. The V segment lost 0 bases and the J segment 6 bases; nucleotides outside the gene matches: 1. The CDR3, as DNA: TGCGCCAGCAGCTTGGGGACAGGGAATGGCTACACCTTC. Translated: CASSLGTGNGYTF.

The chain carries TRBV7-2 and TRBJ1-4; 7 nucleotides line up with TRBD1. The CDR3 spans 15 residues. J lost 7 bases, V lost 2 bases, and 7 bases had no gene match. Germline V gives CDR1 SGHTA, CDR2 FQGNSA. Written as DNA, the CDR3 is TGTGCCAGCAGCTTACCGACAGGGTTACGTGAAAAACTGTTTTTT. Protein: CASSLPTGLREKLFF.

The chain combines TRBV10-1 with TRBJ2-1; D remains ambiguous. Looked up from germline, CDR1 is WNHNN and CDR2 is SYGVQD (reference sequence). The CDR3 has 15 residues. V lost 3 bases to trimming and J lost 2 bases, with 11 bases between them. CDR3 sequence: CASSDLPKPYNEQFF. For the CDR3, the DNA is TGCGCCAGCAGTGATTTGCCTAAGCCCTACAATGAGCAGTTCTTC.

This chain uses TRBV4-1 with TRBJ2-3; perhaps TRBD2 as D (5 bases). V was shortened by 5 bases and J by 2 bases, with 11 bases between the two germline ends. CDR1 is MGHRA and CDR2 is YSYEKL in the germline V gene. CDR3 length: 14 residues. The CDR3 sequence is CASSSTTSTDTQYF. CDR3 nucleotides: TGCGCCAGCAGCTCGACTACCTCCACAGATACGCAGTATTTT.

V usage is TRBV10-3 and J usage is TRBJ1-5; TRBD1 aligns across 10 bases. The CDR3 consists of 14 residues. The V and J ends lost 10 bases and 3 bases, in that order; junction bases with no gene match: 6. Germline CDR1 and CDR2: ENHRY and SYGVKD. The CDR3 region is CASRDRGANQPQHF. The CDR3 DNA follows: TGTGCCAGCCGGGACAGGGGAGCCAATCAGCCCCAGCATTTT.

This chain joins TRBV7-6 and TRBJ1-1; tentatively, D is TRBD1 (5 bases). The CDR3 covers 16 residues. The germline V and J ends were trimmed by 5 bases and 2 bases, with 18 bases remaining between them. Germline V gene data show CDR1 as SGHVS and CDR2 as FNYEAQ. The CDR3 spells CASSAPRGRFNTEAFF. The CDR3 bases are TGTGCCAGCAGCGCCCCGCGGGGCCGTTTTAACACTGAAGCTTTCTTT.

V is TRBV5-1 and J is TRBJ1-6, with 7 bases identical to TRBD1. V shed 0 bases and J 3 bases; nucleotides not matched to a gene: 3. The V gene's germline CDR1 is SGHRS and CDR2 YFSETQ. This CDR3 is built from 16 residues. CDR3 coding DNA: TGCGCCAGCAGCTTGGCTTCAGGGGGCTATAATTCACCCCTCCACTTT. Translating it yields CASSLASGGYNSPLHF.

The CDR3 DNA is TGTGCCAGCAGCCCGGGACAGGGTTTCAATCAGCCCCAGCATTTT. Its protein is CASSPGQGFNQPQHF. The rearrangement joins TRBV6-5 to TRBJ1-5; 9 bases map to TRBD1. The CDR3 covers 15 residues. V was pared by 6 bases and J by 3 bases, with 6 bases of the junction left unmatched. Germline V gene lookup returns CDR1 MNHEY and CDR2 SVGAGI.

CDR3 amino acids: CAWSSGLRGQPQHF. As DNA, the CDR3 is TGTGCCTGGAGTTCGGGACTGAGGGGCCAGCCCCAGCATTTT. The chain joins TRBV30 to TRBJ1-5; perhaps TRBD1 as D (5 bases). This CDR3 is 14 amino acids long. The V gene lost 2 bases and the J gene lost 7 bases, with 15 bases spanning the gap. The germline CDR1 and CDR2 sequences are GTSNPN and SVGIG (reference sequence).

The chain couples TRBV30 to TRBJ1-5; D uncertain. V was clipped by 4 bases and J by 7 bases, with 14 bases between them. CDR3 size: 13 residues. Germline V CDR1 and CDR2: GTSNPN, SVGIG (reference sequence). CDR3 residues: CAWTEGVGQPQHF. The DNA of the CDR3 is TGTGCCTGGACGGAGGGCGTGGGACAGCCCCAGCATTTT.

This clone was observed a few times. This sequence joins TRBV15 and TRBJ1-5; a weak D match, TRBD1 (5 bases). The germline CDR1 and CDR2 sequences are LNHNV and YYDKDF (reference sequence). This CDR3 contains 13 residues. The V end lost 3 bases, the J end lost 10 bases, and 13 bases lay between the germline ends. DNA of the CDR3: TGTGCCACCAGCAGCTTTTCGGGGGGACCCCAGCATTTT. It is translated as CATSSFSGGPQHF.

The V and J genes are TRBV18 and TRBJ1-5; TRBD1 might be the D (5 bases). The germline V and J ends were trimmed by 3 bases and 1 base, with 10 bases remaining between them. The CDR3 is 15 amino acids. Germline V gives CDR1 KGHSH, CDR2 LQKENI. CDR3 sequence reads: CASSPIGGSNQPQHF. CDR3 sequence (DNA): TGTGCCAGCTCACCCATCGGGGGGAGCAATCAGCCCCAGCATTTT.

The chain uses TRBV7-6 and TRBJ2-2, with 7 bases identical to TRBD1. This CDR3 is 16 amino acids long. Germline values: CDR1 SGHVS, CDR2 FNYEAQ. J was trimmed by 2 bases and V by 5 bases; bases with no gene match: 8. The CDR3 nucleotides read TGTGCCAGCAGCCCTCGGACAGGAACTAACACCGGGGAGCTGTTTTTT. Translating it yields CASSPRTGTNTGELFF.

The CDR3 nucleotides are TGTGCCAGCAGCTTGGGCAAGAACACTGAAGCTTTCTTT. It codes for CASSLGKNTEAFF. V gene TRBV7-6 combines with J gene TRBJ1-1, with no clear D. Germline CDR1 SGHVS, CDR2 FNYEAQ. CDR3 size: 13 residues. V lost 3 bases and J 1 base, leaving 6 bases between the germline ends.

CDR3 sequence: CASSPTGYPTNQPQHF. The CDR3 coding sequence is TGTGCCAGCAGTCCTACAGGGTACCCGACTAATCAGCCCCAGCATTTT. The V and J genes are TRBV5-5 and TRBJ1-5; tentative D call: TRBD1 (6 bases). The CDR3 length is 16 residues. Trimming removed 5 bases from V and 4 bases from J, with 19 bases in between. The germline V gene encodes CDR1 SGHKS and CDR2 YYEKEE (reference sequence).

The chain combines TRBV7-3 with TRBJ1-6; 7 bases are shared with TRBD1. Germline V gene data show CDR1 as SGHTA and CDR2 as FQGTGA. After removal of 10 bases from V and 7 bases from J, the junction contained 7 bases not matched to a gene. CDR3 length: 13 amino acids. CDR3 amino acids: CATAAGGNSPLHF. The CDR3 DNA reads as TGTGCCACCGCCGCAGGGGGAAATTCACCCCTCCACTTT. Based on the CDR3 plus reference TRBV7-3 and TRBJ1-6, the full variable domain is GAGVSQTPSNKVTEKGKYVELRCDPISGHTALYWYRQSLGQGPEFLIYFQGTGAADDSGLPNDRFFAVRPEGSVSTLKIQRTERGDSAVYLCATAAGGNSPLHFGNGTRLTVT.

The V call is TRBV6-5, the J call TRBJ1-5; TRBD1 agrees at 9 bases. The CDR3 runs 14 residues. V lost 7 bases to trimming and J lost 6 bases; unmatched junction nucleotides: 7. Germline V lookup: CDR1 MNHEY, CDR2 SVGAGI. The CDR3 DNA reads as TGTGCCAGCATCCACAGGGGGCCGGGTCAGCCCCAGCATTTT. It codes for CASIHRGPGQPQHF.

This clone has ten or more counts. The genes are TRBV6-5 and TRBJ1-2; 9 bases are a match to TRBD1. The CDR3 length is 14 residues. Germline V gene sequence: CDR1 MNHEY, CDR2 SVGAGI. The junction had 7 bases not matched to a gene; V was cut back by 6 bases and J by 5 bases. CDR3 sequence reads: CASSPDRGPYGYTF. CDR3 bases: TGTGCCAGCAGCCCGGACAGGGGTCCATATGGCTACACCTTC.

This chain links TRBV4-1 with TRBJ1-6; 9 bases are shared with TRBD1. V was pared by 0 bases and J by 9 bases, with 9 bases of the junction left unmatched. Germline V gene lookup returns CDR1 MGHRA and CDR2 YSYEKL. The CDR3 loop spans 17 amino acids. Here the CDR3 reads CASSQDRTGQGRSPLHF. The DNA of the CDR3 is TGCGCCAGCAGCCAAGATCGGACGGGACAGGGTCGTTCACCCCTCCACTTT.

This clone was picked up a small number of times. The chain recombines TRBV5-6 with TRBJ2-6; D is unresolved. Trimming shortened V by 0 bases and J by 0 bases, and 7 bases separated the two germline ends. Germline V gives CDR1 SGHDT, CDR2 YYEEEE. CDR3 size: 16 residues. The CDR3 nucleotides read TGTGCCAGCAGCTTGGTTACGGGCTCTGGGGCCAACGTCCTGACTTTC. It codes for CASSLVTGSGANVLTF.

V usage is TRBV2 and J usage is TRBJ1-2, with D unresolved. The CDR3 totals 14 residues. The V gene lost 7 bases and the J gene lost 0 bases, with 12 bases spanning the gap. CDR1 SNHLY and CDR2 FYNNEI come from the germline V gene. CDR3 sequence reads: CASMGGATNYGYTF. In nucleotides, the CDR3 is TGTGCCAGCATGGGTGGAGCCACTAACTATGGCTACACCTTC.